These T cell receptor beta chains were read from a single sample in a study of blood T cell repertoires in COVID-19. Sequenced by immunoSEQ multiplex PCR; TCRdb stores in-frame clones only, minus some. This sample has some 430,000 clones, with 90% found just once. The material sequenced was PBMCs or T cells enriched from blood (not recorded which). The source of these receptors is a man younger than 35 who had recovered from COVID-19. Each CDR3 is given with its conserved first and last residue. A D gene is named only where the DNA matches it firmly. Some rows mark clone size as missing; the rest say once, few, many or name a class of expanded clone.

clone_size d_call j_call v_call cdr3_aa cdr3_nt
NA NA TRBJ2-2 TRBV7-3 CASSSKVGGRTGELFF TGTGCCAGCAGCTCCAAGGTGGGGGGACGAACCGGGGAGCTGTTTTTT
NA NA TRBJ2-2 TRBV5-6 CASSLSVEEDTGELFF TGTGCCAGCAGCTTGTCTGTCGAGGAGGACACCGGGGAGCTGTTTTTT
NA NA TRBJ2-1 TRBV12-5 CASGPLSNEQFF TGTGCTAGTGGTCCACTTTCAAATGAGCAGTTCTTC
NA NA TRBJ1-5 TRBV18 CASSPGVGEPQHF TGTGCCAGCTCCCCGGGGGTCGGGGAGCCCCAGCATTTT
NA NA TRBJ1-6 TRBV28 CASKTGSDSPLHF TGTGCCAGCAAAACAGGGAGTGATTCACCCCTCCACTTT
once NA TRBJ1-1 TRBV15 CATSRGMGTVNTEAFF TGTGCCACCAGCAGAGGGATGGGTACAGTAAACACTGAAGCTTTCTTT
NA TRBD1 TRBJ1-2 TRBV4-1 CASSQWGQGAQGYTF TGCGCCAGCAGCCAATGGGGACAGGGAGCTCAAGGCTACACCTTC
NA NA TRBJ1-1 TRBV10-3 CASGDGMNTEAFF TGTGCCTCGGGGGACGGAATGAACACTGAAGCTTTCTTT
NA NA TRBJ1-1 TRBV6-5 CASRQGATTEAFF TGTGCCAGCAGACAGGGAGCCACCACTGAAGCTTTCTTT
NA NA TRBJ1-5 TRBV11-3 CASSFGGAQGTTSNQPQHF TGTGCCAGCAGCTTCGGGGGGGCTCAGGGAACTACTAGCAATCAGCCCCAGCATTTT
NA NA TRBJ1-5 TRBV19 CASSPLKGGGPQHF TGTGCCAGTAGTCCCCTGAAGGGAGGGGGGCCCCAGCATTTT
NA TRBD1 TRBJ1-2 TRBV15 CATSRDSMGTGGGYTF TGTGCCACCAGCAGAGATAGTATGGGGACAGGGGGAGGCTACACCTTC
NA NA TRBJ1-5 TRBV27 CASKLGHSRVDQPQHF TGTGCCAGCAAGTTGGGACACTCACGGGTCGATCAGCCCCAGCATTTT
few NA TRBJ2-2 TRBV5-6 CASSLIGTQNTGELFF TGTGCCAGCAGCTTAATTGGGACACAGAACACCGGGGAGCTGTTTTTT
NA NA TRBJ2-7 TRBV4-1 CASSQERGGGRYEQYF TGCGCCAGCAGCCAAGAGCGGGGCGGGGGCAGGTACGAGCAGTACTTC
once TRBD2 TRBJ2-3 TRBV7-3 CASSLGAGADTQYF TGTGCCAGCAGCTTAGGTGCGGGGGCAGATACGCAGTATTTT
NA NA TRBJ1-2 TRBV10-3 CAIMGVSRQTLNYGYTF TGTGCCATCATGGGCGTTTCCCGACAGACGCTAAACTATGGCTACACCTTC
few NA TRBJ1-2 TRBV5-5 CASSLRVNYGYTF TGTGCCAGCAGCTTGCGGGTTAACTATGGCTACACCTTC
NA TRBD1 TRBJ1-4 TRBV20-1 CSASPGQGNEKLFF TGCAGTGCTAGTCCGGGACAGGGGAATGAAAAACTGTTTTTT
NA TRBD1 TRBJ1-2 TRBV2 CASSTSRDREDYGYTF TGTGCCAGCAGCACCTCCCGGGACAGGGAGGACTATGGCTACACCTTC
NA NA TRBJ1-1 TRBV5-4 CASSSPKGTEAFF TGTGCCAGCAGCTCCCCTAAGGGGACTGAAGCTTTCTTT
NA NA TRBJ2-7 TRBV11-2 CASSFQGPDYEQYF TGTGCCAGCAGCTTCCAGGGGCCCGACTACGAGCAGTACTTC
NA TRBD1 TRBJ2-7 TRBV11-3 CASSSGQGAIYEQYF TGTGCCAGCAGCTCTGGACAGGGGGCTATCTACGAGCAGTACTTC
few TRBD1 TRBJ1-2 TRBV29-1 CSAGPQGADGYTF TGCAGCGCCGGGCCCCAGGGGGCGGATGGCTACACCTTC
NA TRBD1 TRBJ1-1 TRBV7-3 CASTIDRARTEAFF TGTGCCAGCACCATTGACAGGGCGAGGACTGAAGCTTTCTTT
NA TRBD2 TRBJ2-1 TRBV19 CASSAGLAGGLDEQFF TGTGCCAGTAGTGCGGGACTAGCGGGAGGACTCGACGAGCAGTTCTTC
NA NA TRBJ1-2 TRBV19 CASSIADSVNYGYTF TGTGCCAGTAGTATAGCGGACAGCGTTAACTATGGCTACACCTTC
NA NA TRBJ1-4 TRBV24-1 CATSDLIGEGLEKLFF TGTGCCACCAGTGATTTGATTGGGGAGGGGCTTGAAAAACTGTTTTTT
NA TRBD1 TRBJ1-2 TRBV6-4 CASSASTGVDYGYTF TGTGCCAGCAGTGCCTCGACAGGGGTGGACTATGGCTACACCTTC
NA TRBD1 TRBJ1-2 TRBV6-5 CASSWTGGNGGYTF TGTGCCAGCAGTTGGACAGGGGGTAATGGCGGCTACACCTTC
NA NA TRBJ1-3 TRBV6-8 CASSNTGFGNTIYF TGTGCCAGCAGCAATACAGGGTTTGGAAACACCATATATTTT
NA NA TRBJ2-1 TRBV10-1 CASRGTAGEQFF TGCGCCAGCCGGGGGACCGCTGGTGAGCAGTTCTTC
NA NA TRBJ2-1 TRBV5-6 CASSGTGNFGDEQFF NA
NA TRBD1 TRBJ2-1 TRBV24-1 CATSDPTGDKNNEQFF TGTGCCACCAGTGATCCAACAGGGGACAAGAACAATGAGCAGTTCTTC
few NA TRBJ1-6 TRBV5-1 CASSFGGATDNSPLHF TGCGCCAGCAGCTTTGGGGGGGCTACGGATAATTCACCCCTCCACTTT
NA NA TRBJ1-5 TRBV20-1 CSASGHSGNQPQHF TGCAGTGCTAGTGGGCATTCAGGGAATCAGCCCCAGCATTTT
once TRBD2 TRBJ2-5 TRBV9 CASSVGGGQQETQYF TGTGCCAGCAGCGTTGGCGGGGGGCAACAAGAGACCCAGTACTTC
NA NA TRBJ1-2 TRBV10-3 CAIPGGVAGYTF TGTGCCATCCCGGGAGGGGTGGCCGGCTACACCTTC
NA NA TRBJ2-1 TRBV7-2 CASRQSGTSSYNEQFF TGTGCCAGCAGGCAATCGGGGACATCCTCCTACAATGAGCAGTTCTTC
NA NA TRBJ2-1 TRBV5-4 CASSLDGSSYNEQFF TGTGCCAGCAGCTTGGACGGGAGCTCCTACAATGAGCAGTTCTTC
NA NA TRBJ1-1 TRBV21-1 CASSEIIRQGQTGDTEAFF TGTGCCAGCAGCGAGATCATAAGACAGGGCCAAACGGGCGACACTGAAGCTTTCTTT
NA NA TRBJ1-1 TRBV28 CASSFAGNTEAFF TGTGCCAGCAGTTTTGCAGGGAACACTGAAGCTTTCTTT
NA NA TRBJ1-1 TRBV19 CASSIGAGVNTEAFF TGTGCCAGTAGTATAGGAGCAGGCGTGAACACTGAAGCTTTCTTT
once TRBD1 TRBJ2-2 TRBV27 CASKGDSVTGELFF TGTGCCAGCAAAGGGGACAGCGTAACCGGGGAGCTGTTTTTT
NA NA TRBJ1-6 TRBV27 CASRFHLGTATKDPHSPLHF TGTGCCAGCCGATTCCACCTTGGAACAGCTACAAAAGACCCCCATTCACCCCTCCACTTT
few TRBD2 TRBJ2-3 TRBV12-5 CASGLVLSSGGTDTQYF TGTGCTAGTGGTTTGGTACTCTCTAGCGGGGGGACAGATACGCAGTATTTT
once NA TRBJ1-5 TRBV7-9 CASSLGGVQPQHF TGTGCCAGCAGCTTAGGGGGCGTTCAGCCCCAGCATTTT
NA TRBD1 TRBJ1-1 TRBV28 CASRWDRNTEAFF TGTGCCAGCAGGTGGGACAGAAACACTGAAGCTTTCTTT
NA NA TRBJ1-1 TRBV5-8 CASSLHGQGFAEAFF TGTGCCAGCAGCTTGCACGGGCAGGGGTTCGCTGAAGCTTTCTTT
NA TRBD2 TRBJ2-1 TRBV2 CASSRRGGSRFF TGTGCCAGCAGTCGCCGGGGGGGCAGTAGGTTCTTC
NA TRBD1 TRBJ1-1 TRBV19 CASSLRTGNTEAFF TGTGCCAGTAGTCTACGGACAGGGAACACTGAAGCTTTCTTT
once NA TRBJ2-1 TRBV20-1 CSASLDFSYNEQFF TGCAGTGCTAGTTTGGACTTCTCCTACAATGAGCAGTTCTTC
NA TRBD2 TRBJ2-2 TRBV28 CASSPRGLSNTGELFF TGTGCCAGCAGTCCCCGGGGACTATCGAACACCGGGGAGCTGTTTTTT
NA NA TRBJ1-6 TRBV7-6 CASSLAQASYNSPLHF TGTGCCAGCAGCTTAGCGCAGGCGTCCTATAATTCACCCCTCCACTTT
NA NA TRBJ1-5 TRBV9 CASSVGGVSQPQHF TGTGCCAGCAGCGTTGGAGGAGTAAGTCAGCCCCAGCATTTT
once TRBD2 TRBJ2-1 TRBV19 CASNPSGGTYNEQFF TGTGCCAGTAATCCGAGCGGGGGGACCTACAATGAGCAGTTCTTC
once NA TRBJ2-1 TRBV7-9 CASSTYYDGDNEQFF TGTGCCAGCAGCACTTACTACGATGGTGACAATGAGCAGTTCTTC
NA NA TRBJ1-2 TRBV7-9 CASSSDRFYGYTF TGTGCCAGCAGCTCTGACAGATTCTATGGCTACACCTTC
NA NA TRBJ1-5 TRBV7-2 CASSLAPGEVQPQHF TGTGCCAGCAGCTTAGCGCCCGGGGAGGTTCAGCCCCAGCATTTT
NA TRBD1 TRBJ1-2 TRBV3-1/TRBV3-2 CASSQTGEGYTF TGTGCCAGCAGCCAGACAGGGGAAGGCTACACCTTC